One and the same sample provided the 23 T cell receptor beta chains below, sequenced in a study of blood T cell repertoires in COVID-19. The repertoire was sequenced with immunoSEQ multiplex PCR; TCRdb's copy has only in-frame clones and lacks some. The sample lists 200,000 to 300,000 clones; about 85% were seen once. Specimen: peripheral blood. These receptors came from a woman between 55 and 75 years old with active or convalescent COVID-19.

The chain is built from TRBV3-1 (or the pseudogene TRBV3-2) and TRBJ2-1; D is ambiguous. Trimming left V 2 bases short and J 14 bases short, with 16 bases between. The CDR3 totals 13 residues. The germline CDR1 and CDR2 sequences are LGHDT and YNNKEL (reference sequence). DNA of the CDR3: TGTGCCAGCAGCCAAAATCCAGGATACGGCGAGTTCTTC. Its translation: CASSQNPGYGEFF.

This clone was counted only a few times. The V and J genes are TRBV5-1 and TRBJ2-1; 9 bases line up with TRBD2. V dropped 1 base and J dropped 9; count of bases not matched to a gene: 8. CDR1 SGHRS and CDR2 YFSETQ come from the germline V gene. This CDR3 spans 15 amino acids. In DNA, the CDR3 is TGCGCCAGCAGCTTGTATCTAGCGGGGCGGGGTGAGCAGTTCTTC. Translating gives CASSLYLAGRGEQFF.

CDR3 residues: CASSQDSYEQYV. The CDR3 nucleotides read TGTGCCAGCAGCCAGGACAGCTACGAGCAGTACGTC. This chain joins TRBV6-5 and TRBJ2-7; possible D gene TRBD1, 6 bases. Trimming pared 6 bases from V and 3 bases from J, leaving 9 bases between. The CDR3 is made up of 12 amino acids. CDR1 is MNHEY, CDR2 SVGAGI, per germline.

This chain uses TRBV5-4 with TRBJ2-7; 10 nucleotides agree with TRBD2. CDR1 SGHNT and CDR2 YYREEE come from the germline V gene (reference sequence). The CDR3 length is 13 residues. Losses at the gene ends were 3 bases for V and 4 bases for J; bases not matched to a gene: 1. The CDR3 nucleotides are TGTGCCAGCAGCTCGGGACTAGCGTACGAGCAGTACTTC. Its protein is CASSSGLAYEQYF.

The chain recombines TRBV10-2 with TRBJ2-7; 13 nucleotides line up with TRBD2. Germline V CDR1 and CDR2: WSHSY, SAAADI. Losses at the gene ends were 5 bases for V and 5 bases for J; bases not matched to a gene: 3. CDR3 length: 14 amino acids. Here the CDR3 DNA reads TGCGCCAGCAGTAGGACTAGCGGGAGAGACGAGCAGTACTTC. Its protein product is CASSRTSGRDEQYF.

The rearrangement uses TRBV19 and TRBJ1-5; D is unclear. CDR1 and CDR2 (germline): LNHDA, SQIVND (reference sequence). V lost 3 bases, J lost 0 bases, and 12 bases lay in between. There are 16 residues in the CDR3. DNA for the CDR3: TGTGCCAGTAGTATCAAAGGAGTTTATAGCAATCAGCCCCAGCATTTT. It is translated as CASSIKGVYSNQPQHF.

Concerning this clone: The sample holds other DNA sequences that translate to the same CDR3. This chain uses TRBV10-3 with TRBJ2-3, with 9 positions matching TRBD2. V shed 5 bases, J shed 0 bases, and the junction held 3 bases outside the gene matches. Germline loops: CDR1 ENHRY, CDR2 SYGVKD. CDR3 length: 15 amino acids. The CDR3 DNA follows: TGTGCCATCAGTCCGACTAGCGGTAGCACAGATACGCAGTATTTT. Translated, it gives CAISPTSGSTDTQYF.

The chain carries TRBV19 and TRBJ1-2, with 8 bases aligning to TRBD1. CDR3 length: 15 residues. The V gene end was trimmed by 4 bases and the J gene end by 5 bases; junction bases not matched to a gene: 9. Germline values: CDR1 LNHDA, CDR2 SQIVND (reference sequence). Here the CDR3 DNA reads TGTGCCAGTAGTACCACAGGGGGATTCGGATATGGCTACACCTTC. As protein: CASSTTGGFGYGYTF.

The V and J genes are TRBV20-1 and TRBJ1-1, with D perhaps matching TRBD1 (5 bases). The CDR3 loop spans 13 amino acids. Germline CDR1 reads DFQATT; CDR2 reads SNEGSKA (reference sequence). V lost 3 bases, J lost 5 bases, and 13 bases lay in between. CDR3 DNA sequence: TGCAGTGCTAGTTCAGGGTTAAAGACTGAAGCTTTCTTT. Encoded protein: CSASSGLKTEAFF.

This chain uses TRBV25-1 with TRBJ2-5, with D perhaps TRBD2 (6 bases). V was trimmed by 4 bases and J by 4 bases, leaving 19 bases between them. CDR3 length: 16 amino acids. The germline V gene encodes CDR1 MGHDK and CDR2 SYGVNS. The CDR3 sequence: CASSAERLGGRETQYF. The CDR3 nucleotides are TGTGCCAGCAGTGCTGAAAGGTTGGGAGGTCGAGAGACCCAGTACTTC.

V is TRBV12-3 or TRBV12-4 and J is TRBJ1-2; TRBD1 might be the D (5 bases). CDR3 length equals 13 residues. V was trimmed by 3 bases and J by 5 bases, leaving 10 bases between them. Here the CDR3 reads CASSFFQGYGYTF. The CDR3 DNA sequence: TGTGCCAGCAGTTTTTTCCAGGGATATGGCTACACCTTC.

This rearrangement joins TRBV11-3 to TRBJ2-1; 8 bases fit TRBD2. Germline lookup yields CDR1 SGHNT and CDR2 YENEEA. The CDR3 length is 13 residues. Trimming cost V 9 bases and J 5 bases; bases outside gene matches: 6. The CDR3 protein is CASSGGPNNEQFF. The CDR3 coding sequence is TGTGCCAGTTCGGGGGGGCCTAACAATGAGCAGTTCTTC.

In this sample, this clone turned up a few times. This chain links TRBV7-8 with TRBJ1-4; D not resolved. The germline V and J ends were trimmed by 0 bases and 5 bases, with 10 bases remaining between them. The germline V gene encodes CDR1 SGHVS and CDR2 FQNEAQ. CDR3 length: 15 residues. CDR3 sequence reads: CASSLARVRNEKLFF. The CDR3 coding sequence is TGTGCCAGCAGCTTAGCGAGGGTCAGAAATGAAAAACTGTTTTTT.

This chain's CDR3 is CASSPPNQFGERGYTF. The CDR3 nucleotides are TGTGCCAGCTCACCACCAAACCAATTTGGGGAGCGTGGCTACACCTTC. The chain uses TRBV18 and TRBJ1-2; D call uncertain. V shed 0 bases and J shed 7 bases, with 18 bases lying between them. The germline gives CDR1 KGHSH, CDR2 LQKENI. CDR3 length: 16 residues.

CDR3: CASTQGSGQQETQYF. Written as DNA, the CDR3 is TGCGCCAGCACCCAGGGTTCAGGACAGCAAGAGACCCAGTACTTC. J is TRBJ2-5 and V is TRBV23-1; D possibly corresponds to TRBD1 (6 bases). TRBV23-1 is marked as an open reading frame, function uncertain. Trimming left V 7 bases short and J 2 bases short, with 17 bases between. The CDR3 totals 15 residues.

This clone has a handful of counts. The rearrangement links TRBV29-1 to TRBJ2-5, with a tentative D call TRBD2 (5 bases). The V gene's germline CDR1 is SQVTM and CDR2 ANQGSEA. The CDR3 runs 13 residues. Between the trimmed V and J ends, which lost 3 bases and 2 bases, there was a span of 10 bases. The CDR3 region is CSVEGRRQETQYF. For the CDR3, the DNA is TGCAGCGTTGAGGGGAGACGACAAGAGACCCAGTACTTC.

This sequence joins TRBV9 and TRBJ1-2; D may be TRBD1 (5 bases). The V gene's germline CDR1 is SGDLS and CDR2 YYNGEE. The CDR3 sequence is 14 residues long. With 4 bases removed from V and 8 bases from J, the gap between germline ends came to 18 bases. The CDR3, as DNA: TGTGCCAGCAGCAGAAACACCAGGGCCGGAGGCTACACCTTC. Its protein is CASSRNTRAGGYTF.

This chain uses TRBV19 with TRBJ1-3; D not resolved. The CDR3 consists of 13 residues. From germline, CDR1 is LNHDA and CDR2 SQIVND (reference sequence). V was cut by 4 bases and J by 3 bases, with 7 bases left in between. CDR3 nucleotide sequence: TGTGCCAGTAGTACGGGGAGTGGAAACACCATATATTTT. Amino acids: CASSTGSGNTIYF.

The chain is built from TRBV24-1 and TRBJ2-7; D may be TRBD1 (5 bases). Trimming cost V 5 bases and J 4 bases, with 17 bases left between them. Germline CDR1 reads KGHDR; CDR2 reads SFDVKD. CDR3 length: 15 amino acids. CDR3 region: CATSGPAGLSYEQYV. CDR3 DNA: TGTGCCACCAGTGGCCCCGCAGGGCTTTCTTACGAGCAGTACGTC.

The J gene is TRBJ2-7, the V gene TRBV7-9; D perhaps matches TRBD1 (6 bases). The germline V gene encodes CDR1 SEHNR and CDR2 FQNEAQ (reference sequence). CDR3 length: 14 amino acids. Trimming took off 2 bases at V and 5 bases at J, with 13 bases between the two ends. The CDR3 sequence: CASSLTGLWNEQYV. CDR3 nucleotides: TGTGCCAGCAGCTTAACAGGGCTTTGGAACGAGCAGTACGTC.

The chain recombines TRBV30 with TRBJ2-1, with TRBD2 as a possible D gene (7 bases). The CDR3 loop spans 12 amino acids. Between the trimmed V and J ends, which lost 4 bases and 14 bases, there was a span of 18 bases. Germline lookup yields CDR1 GTSNPN and CDR2 SVGIG (reference sequence). CDR3 in amino acids: CAWNLRGGEKFF. Here the CDR3 DNA reads TGTGCCTGGAACCTGAGGGGGGGCGAAAAGTTCTTC. The variable domain in full, with the rest retrieved from reference TRBV30 and TRBJ2-1, is SQTIHQWPATLVQPVGSPLSLECTVEGTSNPNLYWYRQAAGRGLQLLFYSVGIGQISSEVPQNLSASRPQDRQFILSSKKLLLSDSGFYLCAWNLRGGEKFFGPGTRLTVL.

The V gene is TRBV7-9, the J gene TRBJ1-1, with TRBD1 identical over 12 bases. Trimming removed 4 bases from V and 7 bases from J; junction bases left unmatched: 7. Germline-derived CDR1 and CDR2 are SEHNR and FQNEAQ (reference sequence). The CDR3 totals 15 residues. CDR3: CASSSEGTGGIEAFF. CDR3 coding DNA: TGTGCCAGCAGCTCAGAGGGGACAGGGGGCATTGAAGCTTTCTTT.

The J gene is TRBJ2-7, the V gene TRBV18, with 12 nucleotides matching TRBD1. The germline V gene has CDR1 KGHSH and CDR2 LQKENI. The CDR3 totals 15 residues. Trimming cost V 3 bases and J 6 bases; bases outside gene matches: 6. The CDR3: CASSPPGQGAGEQYF. CDR3 DNA: TGTGCCAGCTCACCTCCGGGACAGGGGGCCGGCGAGCAGTACTTC. The full variable domain, in which reference TRBV18 and TRBJ2-7 provide the parts outside the CDR3, is NAGVMQNPRHLVRRRGQEARLRCSPMKGHSHVYWYRQLPEEGLKFMVYLQKENIIDESGMPKERFSAEFPKEGPSILRIQQVVRGDSAAYFCASSPPGQGAGEQYFGPGTRLTVT.